This T cell receptor beta chain was recovered during a study of cytomegalovirus exposure and HLA in healthy donors. Study-level findings and limits: Data from an earlier analysis indicated that most TCR beta V segments were productive either about 87% or about 30% of the time. Rare TCR sequences predominated, though certain public TCRs were found in many donors. In a later analysis, most CMV-associated TCR beta chains appeared HLA-restricted. Confirmation in vitro established that three CMV-associated chains were specific for CMV antigens.

V shed 2 bases and J shed 2 bases, with 14 bases lying between them. The CDR3 sequence is 15 residues long. Germline loops: CDR1 SGHRS, CDR2 YFSETQ. This PCR relied on a set of 60 Vbeta primers and 13 Jbeta primers. The table came from immunoSEQ multiplex PCR; TCRdb's copy has only in-frame clones and leaves some out. The data show about 170,000 clones, 65% to 80% seen once. With regard to this clone: Its antigen is undetermined.

The receptor was derived from a woman aged 50 to 60 in good health and CMV-seropositive. The sample consisted of PBMCs. The chain has TRBV5-1 and TRBJ2-7; D is possibly TRBD1 (6 bases). CDR3 sequence: CASSLGQPVPYEQYF. CDR3 DNA: TGCGCCAGCAGCTTAGGACAGCCAGTCCCCTACGAGCAGTACTTC.